This T cell receptor (beta chain) was identified in a study of blood T cells in healthy people across ages. Healthy Russian Caucasian donors spanned ages about 6 to 95 years. Each sample used at least 6 million PBMCs. For the second PCR, which ran for roughly 6 to 12 cycles, a sample-barcoded 5' primer and a J-beta primer mix were used. Paired-end reads containing CDR3 totaled no fewer than 2.5 million for each sample. TCRdb called the 5' RACE reads again in MiXCR, with one record for every CDR3 protein. The table shows approximately 2,000,000 distinct CDR3 sequences, with 30% to 40% occurring only once. This clonotype was found once. Its ends do not fully match the called genes, so a read error is possible. Germline CDR1 reads SGHAT; CDR2 reads FQNNGV. The CDR3 length is 14 residues.

The source is a human donor in good health. J is TRBJ1-1 and V is TRBV11-2, with TRBD1 identical over 7 bases. Sequencing was carried out using blood. The CDR3 DNA sequence: TGTGCCAGCAGCATAGACCCGACAGGGCTTGAAGCTTTCTTT. It is translated as CASSIDPTGLEAFF.